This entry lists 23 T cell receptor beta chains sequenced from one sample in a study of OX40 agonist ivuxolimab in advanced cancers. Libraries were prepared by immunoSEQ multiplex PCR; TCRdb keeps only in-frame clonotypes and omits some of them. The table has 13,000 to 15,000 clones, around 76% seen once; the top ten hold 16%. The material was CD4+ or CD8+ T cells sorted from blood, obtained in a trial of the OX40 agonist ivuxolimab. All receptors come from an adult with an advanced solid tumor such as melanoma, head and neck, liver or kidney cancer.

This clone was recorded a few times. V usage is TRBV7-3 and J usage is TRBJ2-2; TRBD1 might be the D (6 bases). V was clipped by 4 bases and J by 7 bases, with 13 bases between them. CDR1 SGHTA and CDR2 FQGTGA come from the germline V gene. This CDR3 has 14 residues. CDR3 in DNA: TGTGCCAGCAGCTCACAGGGTGGGGTCGGGGAGCTGTTTTTT. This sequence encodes CASSSQGGVGELFF. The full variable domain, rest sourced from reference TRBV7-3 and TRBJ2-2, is GAGVSQTPSNKVTEKGKYVELRCDPISGHTALYWYRQSLGQGPEFLIYFQGTGAADDSGLPNDRFFAVRPEGSVSTLKIQRTERGDSAVYLCASSSQGGVGELFFGEGSRLTVL.

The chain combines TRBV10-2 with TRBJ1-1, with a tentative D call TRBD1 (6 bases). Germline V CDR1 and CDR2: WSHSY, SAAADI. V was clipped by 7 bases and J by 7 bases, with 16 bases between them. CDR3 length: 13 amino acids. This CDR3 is CASTRTAYNEAFF. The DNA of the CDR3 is TGCGCCAGCACCAGGACAGCATATAATGAAGCTTTCTTT.

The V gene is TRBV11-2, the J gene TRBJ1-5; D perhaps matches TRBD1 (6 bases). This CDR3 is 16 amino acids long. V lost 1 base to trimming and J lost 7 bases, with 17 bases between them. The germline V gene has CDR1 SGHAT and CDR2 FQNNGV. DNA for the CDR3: TGTGCCAGCAGCTTAGGGACGGGGGCGGTGATCCAGCCCCAGCATTTT. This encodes CASSLGTGAVIQPQHF.

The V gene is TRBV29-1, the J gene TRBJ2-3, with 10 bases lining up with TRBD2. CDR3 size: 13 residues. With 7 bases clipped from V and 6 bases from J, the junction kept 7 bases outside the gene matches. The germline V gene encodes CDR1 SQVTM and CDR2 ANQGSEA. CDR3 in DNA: TGCAGCGGCCAAGCGGGGGGGTGGGATACGCAGTATTTT. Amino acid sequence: CSGQAGGWDTQYF.

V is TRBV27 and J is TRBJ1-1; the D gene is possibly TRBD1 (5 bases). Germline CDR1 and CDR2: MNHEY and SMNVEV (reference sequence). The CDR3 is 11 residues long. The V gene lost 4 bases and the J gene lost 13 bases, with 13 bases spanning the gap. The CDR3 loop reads CASSYGGRGFF. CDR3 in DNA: TGTGCCAGCAGTTATGGAGGGAGGGGTTTCTTT.

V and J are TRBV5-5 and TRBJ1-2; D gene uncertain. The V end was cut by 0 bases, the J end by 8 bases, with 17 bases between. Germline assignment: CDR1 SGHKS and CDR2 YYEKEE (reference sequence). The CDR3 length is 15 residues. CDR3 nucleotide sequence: TGTGCCAGCAGCTTGGGCGGGGAATCCTTTGGCGGCTACACCTTC. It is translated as CASSLGGESFGGYTF.

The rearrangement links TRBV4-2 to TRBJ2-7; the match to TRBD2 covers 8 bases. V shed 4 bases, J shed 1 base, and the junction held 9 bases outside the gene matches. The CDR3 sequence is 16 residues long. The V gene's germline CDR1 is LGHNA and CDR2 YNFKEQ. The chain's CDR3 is CASSPSGLGMSYEQYF. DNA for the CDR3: TGTGCCAGCAGCCCCTCGGGACTAGGGATGTCCTACGAGCAGTACTTC.

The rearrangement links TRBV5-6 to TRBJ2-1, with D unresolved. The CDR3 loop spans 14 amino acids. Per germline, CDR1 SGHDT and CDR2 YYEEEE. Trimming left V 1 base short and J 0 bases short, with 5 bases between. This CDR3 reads CASSLTGSYNEQFF. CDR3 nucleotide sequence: TGTGCCAGCAGCTTGACGGGCTCCTACAATGAGCAGTTCTTC. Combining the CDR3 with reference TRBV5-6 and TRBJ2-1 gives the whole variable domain DAGVTQSPTHLIKTRGQQVTLRCSPKSGHDTVSWYQQALGQGPQFIFQYYEEEERQRGNFPDRFSGHQFPNYSSELNVNALLLGDSALYLCASSLTGSYNEQFFGPGTRLTVL.

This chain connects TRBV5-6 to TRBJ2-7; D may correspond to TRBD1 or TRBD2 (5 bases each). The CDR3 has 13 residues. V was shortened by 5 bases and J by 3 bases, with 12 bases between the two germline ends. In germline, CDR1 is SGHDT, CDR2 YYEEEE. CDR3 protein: CASSWDGDYEQYF. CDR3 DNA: TGTGCCAGCAGTTGGGACGGCGACTACGAGCAGTACTTC. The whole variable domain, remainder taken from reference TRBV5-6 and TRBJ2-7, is DAGVTQSPTHLIKTRGQQVTLRCSPKSGHDTVSWYQQALGQGPQFIFQYYEEEERQRGNFPDRFSGHQFPNYSSELNVNALLLGDSALYLCASSWDGDYEQYFGPGTRLTVT.

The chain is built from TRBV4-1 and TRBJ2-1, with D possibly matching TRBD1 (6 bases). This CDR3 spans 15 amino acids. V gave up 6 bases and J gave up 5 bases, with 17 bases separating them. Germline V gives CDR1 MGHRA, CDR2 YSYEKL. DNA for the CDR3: TGCGCCAGCAGGGTGGGGGCTTTAGGGGACAATGAGCAGTTCTTC. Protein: CASRVGALGDNEQFF.

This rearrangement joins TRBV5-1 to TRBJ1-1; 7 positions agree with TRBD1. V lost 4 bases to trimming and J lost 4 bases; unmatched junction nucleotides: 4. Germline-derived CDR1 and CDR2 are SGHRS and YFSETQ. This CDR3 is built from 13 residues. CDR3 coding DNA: TGCGCCAGCAGCGAGACAGGGCCCACTGAAGCTTTCTTT. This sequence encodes CASSETGPTEAFF.

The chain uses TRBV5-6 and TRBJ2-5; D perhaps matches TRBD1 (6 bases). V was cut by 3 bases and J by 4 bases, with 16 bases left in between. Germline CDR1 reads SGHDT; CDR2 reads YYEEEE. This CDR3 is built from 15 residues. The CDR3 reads CASSYTTGNRETQYF. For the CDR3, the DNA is TGTGCCAGCAGCTATACTACAGGGAACAGAGAGACCCAGTACTTC.

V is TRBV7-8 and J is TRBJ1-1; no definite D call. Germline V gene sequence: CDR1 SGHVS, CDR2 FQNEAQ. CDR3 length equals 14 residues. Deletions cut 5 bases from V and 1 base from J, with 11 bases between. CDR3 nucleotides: TGTGCCAGCAGCGCAATAGGGTCGAACACTGAAGCTTTCTTT. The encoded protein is CASSAIGSNTEAFF.

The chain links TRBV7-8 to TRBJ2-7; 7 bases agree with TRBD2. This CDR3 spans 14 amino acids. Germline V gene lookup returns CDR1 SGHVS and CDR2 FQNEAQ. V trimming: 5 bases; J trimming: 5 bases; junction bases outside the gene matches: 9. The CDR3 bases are TGTGCCAGCAGCCCCGGGGGGACGTCCGACGAGCAGTACTTC. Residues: CASSPGGTSDEQYF.

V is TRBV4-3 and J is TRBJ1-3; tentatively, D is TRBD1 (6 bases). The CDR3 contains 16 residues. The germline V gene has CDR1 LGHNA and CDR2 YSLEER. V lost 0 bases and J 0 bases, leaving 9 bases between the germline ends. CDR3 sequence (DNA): TGCGCCAGCAGCCAAGACAGGGGCAACTCTGGAAACACCATATATTTT. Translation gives CASSQDRGNSGNTIYF.

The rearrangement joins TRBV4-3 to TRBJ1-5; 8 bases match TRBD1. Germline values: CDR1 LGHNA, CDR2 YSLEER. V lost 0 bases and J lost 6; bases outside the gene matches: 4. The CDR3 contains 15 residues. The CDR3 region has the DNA TGCGCCAGCAGCCAAGACACAGGGGGAGGTCAGCCCCAGCATTTT. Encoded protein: CASSQDTGGGQPQHF.

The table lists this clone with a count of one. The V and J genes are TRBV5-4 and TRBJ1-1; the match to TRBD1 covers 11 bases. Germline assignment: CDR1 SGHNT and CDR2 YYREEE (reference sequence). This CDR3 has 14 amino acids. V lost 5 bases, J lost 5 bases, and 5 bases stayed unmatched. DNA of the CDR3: TGTGCCAGCAGTCCGGGACAGGGGGGAACTGAAGCTTTCTTT. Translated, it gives CASSPGQGGTEAFF.

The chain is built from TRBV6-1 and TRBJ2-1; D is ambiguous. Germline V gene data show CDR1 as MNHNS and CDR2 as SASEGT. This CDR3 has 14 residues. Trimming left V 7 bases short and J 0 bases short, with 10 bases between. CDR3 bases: TGTGCCAGCACCATAGTGGGCTCCTACAATGAGCAGTTCTTC. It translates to CASTIVGSYNEQFF.

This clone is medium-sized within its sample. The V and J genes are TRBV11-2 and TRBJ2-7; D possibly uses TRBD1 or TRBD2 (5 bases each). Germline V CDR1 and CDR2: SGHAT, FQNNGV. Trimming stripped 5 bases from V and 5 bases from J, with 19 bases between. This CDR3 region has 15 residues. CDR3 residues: CASSPRSGGAHEQYF. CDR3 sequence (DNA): TGTGCCAGCAGCCCTCGGTCTGGGGGTGCCCACGAGCAGTACTTC.

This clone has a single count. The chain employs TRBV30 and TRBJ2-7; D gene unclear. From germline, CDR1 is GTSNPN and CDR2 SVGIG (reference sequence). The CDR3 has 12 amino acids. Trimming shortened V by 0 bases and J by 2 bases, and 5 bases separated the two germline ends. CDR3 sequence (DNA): TGTGCCTGGAGTGTAGTGACCTACGAGCAGTACTTC. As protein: CAWSVVTYEQYF.

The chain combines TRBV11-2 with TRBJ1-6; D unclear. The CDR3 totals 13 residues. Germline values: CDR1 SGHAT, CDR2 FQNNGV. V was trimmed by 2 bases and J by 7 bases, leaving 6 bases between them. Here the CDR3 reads CASSLQTNSPLHF. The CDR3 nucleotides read TGTGCCAGCAGCTTACAGACGAATTCACCCCTCCACTTT.

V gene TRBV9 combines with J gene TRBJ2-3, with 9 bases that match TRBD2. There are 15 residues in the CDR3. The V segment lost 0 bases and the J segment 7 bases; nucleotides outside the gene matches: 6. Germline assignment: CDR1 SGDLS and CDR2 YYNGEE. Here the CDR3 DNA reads TGTGCCAGCAGCGTAGGGAGCGGGGGGAGGCATACGCAGTATTTT. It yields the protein CASSVGSGGRHTQYF.

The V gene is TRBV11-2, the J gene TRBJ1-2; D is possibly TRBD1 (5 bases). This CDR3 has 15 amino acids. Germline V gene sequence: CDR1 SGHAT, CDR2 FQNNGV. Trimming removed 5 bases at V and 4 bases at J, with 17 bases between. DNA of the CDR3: TGTGCCAGCAGCCACGACCGGGGGTCCGGCTATGGCTACACCTTC. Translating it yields CASSHDRGSGYGYTF.